A single sample is the source of the 2 T cell receptor beta chains below, sequenced in a study of cytomegalovirus exposure and HLA in healthy donors. Method: immunoSEQ multiplex PCR; TCRdb's copy keeps in-frame clones and lacks some. The sample has some 270,000 clones; approximately 86% are singletons. Specimen: PBMCs. The receptors shown here come from a woman aged 18-29 years in good health and CMV-seronegative.

V usage is TRBV6-1 and J usage is TRBJ2-7; D may be TRBD1 (5 bases). The length of the CDR3 is 14 residues. Germline V gives CDR1 MNHNS, CDR2 SASEGT. Trimming stripped 11 bases from V and 1 base from J, with 18 bases between. The CDR3 coding sequence is TGTGCCTCACAGGTCGGGCAGGGTTCCTACGAGCAGTACTTC. This translates into CASQVGQGSYEQYF.

The chain employs TRBV15 and TRBJ1-5, with a weak D call TRBD1 (6 bases). Germline CDR1 reads LNHNV; CDR2 reads YYDKDF (reference sequence). This CDR3 contains 16 residues. The ends were cut back, 2 bases at V and 4 bases at J, with 15 bases in the middle. In DNA, the CDR3 is TGTGCCACCAGCAGATCGTTGGTAGGGGGAAATCAGCCCCAGCATTTT. Protein product: CATSRSLVGGNQPQHF.